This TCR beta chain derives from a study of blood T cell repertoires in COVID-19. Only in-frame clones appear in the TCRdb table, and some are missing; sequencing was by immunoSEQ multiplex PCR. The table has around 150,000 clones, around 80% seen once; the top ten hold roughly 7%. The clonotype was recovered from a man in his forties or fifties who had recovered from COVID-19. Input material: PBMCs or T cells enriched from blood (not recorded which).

CDR3 in DNA: TGTGCCAGCTCACCAACGGGGAATGGCTACACCTTC. Protein sequence: CASSPTGNGYTF. V usage is TRBV18 and J usage is TRBJ1-2; unclear D gene. The CDR3 runs to 12 residues. Trimming took off 2 bases at V and 6 bases at J, with 7 bases between the two ends. Germline V gene data show CDR1 as KGHSH and CDR2 as LQKENI. Complete variable domain (other parts from reference TRBV18 and TRBJ1-2): NAGVMQNPRHLVRRRGQEARLRCSPMKGHSHVYWYRQLPEEGLKFMVYLQKENIIDESGMPKERFSAEFPKEGPSILRIQQVVRGDSAAYFCASSPTGNGYTFGSGTRLTVV.